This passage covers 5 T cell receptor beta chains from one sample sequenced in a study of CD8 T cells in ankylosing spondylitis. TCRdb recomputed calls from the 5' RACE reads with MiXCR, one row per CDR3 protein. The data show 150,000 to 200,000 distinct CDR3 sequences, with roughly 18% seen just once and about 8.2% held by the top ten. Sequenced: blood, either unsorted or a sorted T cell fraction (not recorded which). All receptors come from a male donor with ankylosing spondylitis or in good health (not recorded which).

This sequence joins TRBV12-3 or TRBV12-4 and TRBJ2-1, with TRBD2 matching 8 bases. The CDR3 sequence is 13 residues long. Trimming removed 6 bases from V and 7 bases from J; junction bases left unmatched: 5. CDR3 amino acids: CASSPGGRNEQFF. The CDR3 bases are TGTGCCAGCAGCCCGGGGGGGCGGAATGAGCAGTTCTTC.

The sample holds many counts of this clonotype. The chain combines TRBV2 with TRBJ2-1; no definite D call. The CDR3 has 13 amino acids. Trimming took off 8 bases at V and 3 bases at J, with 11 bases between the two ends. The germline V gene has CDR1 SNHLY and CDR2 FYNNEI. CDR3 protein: CASPLTLYNEQFF. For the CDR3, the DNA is TGTGCCAGCCCCCTTACCCTCTACAATGAGCAGTTCTTC.

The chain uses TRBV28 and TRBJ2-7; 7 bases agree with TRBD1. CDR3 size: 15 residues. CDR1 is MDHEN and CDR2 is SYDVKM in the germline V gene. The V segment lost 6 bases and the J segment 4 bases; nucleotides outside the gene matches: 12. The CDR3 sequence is CASRATGQKPYEQYF. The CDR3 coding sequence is TGTGCCAGCAGGGCTACGGGACAGAAACCTTACGAGCAGTACTTC.

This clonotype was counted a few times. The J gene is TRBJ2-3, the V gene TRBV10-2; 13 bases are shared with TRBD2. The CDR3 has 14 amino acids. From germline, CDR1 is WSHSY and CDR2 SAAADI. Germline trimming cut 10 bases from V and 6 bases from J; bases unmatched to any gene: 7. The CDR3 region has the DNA TGCGCCACCCACGGGACTAGCGGGATGGATACGCAGTATTTT. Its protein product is CATHGTSGMDTQYF.

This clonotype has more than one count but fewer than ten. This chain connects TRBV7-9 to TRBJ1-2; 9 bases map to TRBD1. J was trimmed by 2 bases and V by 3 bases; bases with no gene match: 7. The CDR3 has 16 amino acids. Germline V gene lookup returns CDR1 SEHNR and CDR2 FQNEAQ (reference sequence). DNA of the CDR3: TGTGCCAGCAGCTTTACAGGGGGCAGAGGAAACTATGGCTACACCTTC. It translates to CASSFTGGRGNYGYTF. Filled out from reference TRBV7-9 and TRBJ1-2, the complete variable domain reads DTGVSQNPRHKITKRGQNVTFRCDPISEHNRLYWYRQTLGQGPEFLTYFQNEAQLEKSRLLSDRFSAERPKGSFSTLEIQRTEQGDSAMYLCASSFTGGRGNYGYTFGSGTRLTVV.